This T cell receptor beta chain was captured in a study of T cell repertoires in ileal Crohn's disease. Across the study: About half received postoperative treatment, roughly twelve with thiopurines and under 20 anti-TNF. Biopsies of the neoterminal ileum at postoperative colonoscopy form M6 samples.

Overall study results and limits: Clonal expansions were more frequent in active smokers than non-smokers at surgery. Endoscopy was done a median approximately 7.4 months after surgery.

The CDR3 consists of 15 residues. Trimming took 3 bases from V and 4 from J; bases not matched to a gene: 6. From germline, CDR1 is GTSNPN and CDR2 SVGIG (reference sequence). As to this clone: The antigen remains undetermined.

The data were produced by immunoSEQ multiplex PCR, yet TCRdb's version contains in-frame clones alone and is incomplete. Of roughly 3,900 clones listed, under 80% are singletons. Time point noted: neoterminal ileum biopsy at postoperative endoscopy, about 6 months after surgery. The chain combines TRBV30 with TRBJ2-6, with 7 bases fitting TRBD1. Sequencing input: ileal tissue. The sequence was collected from an adult with Crohn's disease. The CDR3 protein is CAWRARGSGANVLTF. CDR3 DNA sequence: TGTGCCTGGAGGGCCAGGGGGTCAGGGGCCAACGTCCTGACTTTC.